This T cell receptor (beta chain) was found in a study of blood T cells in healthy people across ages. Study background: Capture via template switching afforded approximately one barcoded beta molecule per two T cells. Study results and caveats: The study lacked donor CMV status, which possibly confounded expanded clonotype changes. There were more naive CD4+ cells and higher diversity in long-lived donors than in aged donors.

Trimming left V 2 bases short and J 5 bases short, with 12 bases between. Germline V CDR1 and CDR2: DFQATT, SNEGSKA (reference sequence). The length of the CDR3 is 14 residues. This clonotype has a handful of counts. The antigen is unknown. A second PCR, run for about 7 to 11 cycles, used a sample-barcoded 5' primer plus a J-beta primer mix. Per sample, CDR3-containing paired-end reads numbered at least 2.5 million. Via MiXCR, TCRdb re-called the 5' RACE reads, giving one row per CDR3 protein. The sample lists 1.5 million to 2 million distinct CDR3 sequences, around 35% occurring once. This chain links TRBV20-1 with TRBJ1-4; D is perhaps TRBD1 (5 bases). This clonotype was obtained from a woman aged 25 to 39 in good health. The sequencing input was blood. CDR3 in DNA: TGCAGTGCTAGAACCGGGACCTGGAATGAAAAACTGTTTTTT. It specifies CSARTGTWNEKLFF.